This T cell receptor (beta chain) was captured in a study of PD-1 blockade in mismatch repair-deficient tumors. General study findings and limits: Tumor-resident clones, often absent from pretreatment blood, expanded after pembrolizumab and then contracted.

The germline V gene has CDR1 SGHVS and CDR2 FNYEAQ. This CDR3 contains 13 residues. V lost 5 bases and J lost 6, with 10 bases in between. As regards this clone: Its antigen is unidentified.

Produced via immunoSEQ multiplex PCR; TCRdb's table is partial and in-frame only. The table shows roughly 40,000 clones, with roughly 85% occurring only once. The chain carries TRBV7-6 and TRBJ2-2; D is possibly TRBD1 (6 bases). The TCR comes from an adult with mismatch repair-deficient cancer. The sample consisted of peripheral blood, taken about 80 weeks after starting pembrolizumab. This CDR3 is CASSQQGPGELFF. The CDR3 DNA reads as TGTGCCAGCAGCCAACAGGGTCCCGGGGAGCTGTTTTTT.